The rows below give T cell receptor beta chains drawn from one sample of a study of cytomegalovirus exposure and HLA in healthy donors. Some clones are missing from TCRdb's copy, which holds only in-frame ones; the method was immunoSEQ multiplex PCR. This sample has about 120,000 clones, with approximately 81% found just once. Source material: PBMCs. These receptors originate from a woman in her thirties or forties in good health and CMV-seronegative. Both conserved end residues are part of each CDR3. The order of the fields is V gene, clone size, D gene, J gene, CDR3 DNA, CDR3 protein. D genes are given only for firm matches. The listing skips clone size in some rows; elsewhere it reads once, few, many or a size class.

v_call: TRBV15
clone_size: few
d_call: -
j_call: TRBJ2-3
cdr3_nt: TGTGCCACCAGCAGATCAAGGAATAGCGTCACAGATACGCAGTATTTT
cdr3_aa: CATSRSRNSVTDTQYF

v_call: TRBV6-1
clone_size: -
d_call: -
j_call: TRBJ1-1
cdr3_nt: TGTGCCAGCAGTGTCCAGGGTGGGACTGAAGCTTTCTTT
cdr3_aa: CASSVQGGTEAFF

v_call: TRBV7-2
clone_size: -
d_call: -
j_call: TRBJ1-1
cdr3_nt: TGTGCCAGCAGCCTTGGACAGAACACTGAAGCTTTCTTT
cdr3_aa: CASSLGQNTEAFF

v_call: TRBV4-1
clone_size: -
d_call: TRBD2
j_call: TRBJ2-7
cdr3_nt: TGCGCCAGCAGCCAAGGCCTAGCGGGCAACTCCTACGAGCAGTACTTC
cdr3_aa: CASSQGLAGNSYEQYF

v_call: TRBV30
clone_size: -
d_call: TRBD2
j_call: TRBJ2-3
cdr3_nt: TGTGCCTGGAGTGTTGGTCTAGCGGGGAACACAGATACGCAGTATTTT
cdr3_aa: CAWSVGLAGNTDTQYF

v_call: TRBV18
clone_size: -
d_call: -
j_call: TRBJ2-3
cdr3_nt: TGTGCCAGCTCACCTACTAGCACAGATACGCAGTATTTT
cdr3_aa: CASSPTSTDTQYF

v_call: TRBV29-1
clone_size: -
d_call: TRBD1
j_call: TRBJ2-1
cdr3_nt: TGCAGCGCCGGCCCGGGACAGTCCTACAATGAGCAGTTCTTC
cdr3_aa: CSAGPGQSYNEQFF

v_call: TRBV19
clone_size: -
d_call: -
j_call: TRBJ1-2
cdr3_nt: TGTGCCAGTAGTATACAGGCTTATCGGGGGACTAACTATGGCTACACCTTC
cdr3_aa: CASSIQAYRGTNYGYTF

v_call: TRBV18
clone_size: -
d_call: -
j_call: TRBJ2-3
cdr3_nt: TGTGCCAGCTCACCTCAGGCGGGGTGGGATACGCAGTATTTT
cdr3_aa: CASSPQAGWDTQYF

v_call: TRBV9
clone_size: -
d_call: -
j_call: TRBJ2-1
cdr3_nt: TGTGCCAGCAGTCCCGACCCAGGAAGCTCCTACAATGAGCAGTTCTTC
cdr3_aa: CASSPDPGSSYNEQFF

v_call: TRBV19
clone_size: -
d_call: TRBD2
j_call: TRBJ2-1
cdr3_nt: TGTGCCAGTAGTAGTGTCGGGACTAGCGGGAAGCTTGAGCAGTTCTTC
cdr3_aa: CASSSVGTSGKLEQFF

v_call: TRBV6-5
clone_size: few
d_call: TRBD1
j_call: TRBJ2-7
cdr3_nt: TGTGCCAGCAGTCCCCAGACAGGGGGCTTCTACGAGCAGTACTTC
cdr3_aa: CASSPQTGGFYEQYF

v_call: TRBV19
clone_size: once
d_call: TRBD2
j_call: TRBJ2-1
cdr3_nt: TGTGCCAGTACTCCACCGGGGCTAGCGGGAGAAAATGAGCAGTTCTTC
cdr3_aa: CASTPPGLAGENEQFF

v_call: TRBV6-5
clone_size: few
d_call: -
j_call: TRBJ2-7
cdr3_nt: TGTGCCAGCAGTTACTCGGTACACACCTACGAGCAGTACTTC
cdr3_aa: CASSYSVHTYEQYF

v_call: TRBV2
clone_size: -
d_call: -
j_call: TRBJ2-2
cdr3_nt: TGTGCCAGCAGTGCCGCGGGTACCTCCAGGGGGCTGTTTTTT
cdr3_aa: CASSAAGTSRGLFF

v_call: TRBV2
clone_size: -
d_call: -
j_call: TRBJ2-7
cdr3_nt: TGTGCCAGCAGACAGGAATCCTACGAGCAGTACTTC
cdr3_aa: CASRQESYEQYF

v_call: TRBV9
clone_size: -
d_call: TRBD1
j_call: TRBJ2-3
cdr3_nt: TGTGCCAGCAGACGGACAGGGGGACTCGCAGATACGCAGTATTTT
cdr3_aa: CASRRTGGLADTQYF

v_call: TRBV6-1
clone_size: -
d_call: -
j_call: TRBJ1-2
cdr3_nt: TGTGCCAGCAGTGACAGTTACTATGGCTACACCTTC
cdr3_aa: CASSDSYYGYTF

v_call: TRBV7-9
clone_size: -
d_call: TRBD2
j_call: TRBJ2-5
cdr3_nt: TGTGCCAGCAGCTTAGTGACTAGCGGGCGAGAGACCCAGTACTTC
cdr3_aa: CASSLVTSGRETQYF

v_call: TRBV7-9
clone_size: -
d_call: TRBD1
j_call: TRBJ1-1
cdr3_nt: TGTGCCAGCAGCTCCGGGACAGGGGCGCGGGGGAACACTGAAGCTTTCTTT
cdr3_aa: CASSSGTGARGNTEAFF

v_call: TRBV28
clone_size: -
d_call: TRBD1
j_call: TRBJ1-1
cdr3_nt: TGTGCCAGCAGTGTGGACAGGAGCCGGAACACTGAAGCTTTCTTT
cdr3_aa: CASSVDRSRNTEAFF

v_call: TRBV5-6
clone_size: -
d_call: -
j_call: TRBJ2-3
cdr3_nt: TGTGCCAGCAGCCCGGGCACAGATACGCAGTATTTT
cdr3_aa: CASSPGTDTQYF

v_call: TRBV18
clone_size: -
d_call: TRBD2
j_call: TRBJ2-7
cdr3_nt: TGTGCCAGCTCACCACCGGGCGGGGGAGCGTACGAGCAGTACTTC
cdr3_aa: CASSPPGGGAYEQYF

v_call: TRBV5-4
clone_size: -
d_call: TRBD2
j_call: TRBJ2-7
cdr3_nt: TGTGCCAGCAGCCAGACTAGCGGGAGGACAAACTACGAGCAGTACTTC
cdr3_aa: CASSQTSGRTNYEQYF

v_call: TRBV11-3
clone_size: -
d_call: TRBD1
j_call: TRBJ2-6
cdr3_nt: TGTGCCAGCAGCTTAGGGGACAGGGGAAGGACTGGGGCCAACGTCCTGACTTTC
cdr3_aa: CASSLGDRGRTGANVLTF

v_call: TRBV7-9
clone_size: -
d_call: TRBD1
j_call: TRBJ1-6
cdr3_nt: TGTGCCAGCAGCCCCCAGGGAGACAGGGTTTTGTCACCCCTCCACTTT
cdr3_aa: CASSPQGDRVLSPLHF

v_call: TRBV5-4
clone_size: few
d_call: TRBD1
j_call: TRBJ1-1
cdr3_nt: TGTGCCAGCGCAAGGACAGGGGGAACTGAAGCTTTCTTT
cdr3_aa: CASARTGGTEAFF

v_call: TRBV19
clone_size: -
d_call: -
j_call: TRBJ1-2
cdr3_nt: TGTGCCAGTAGTCCCAGGAACTATGGCTACACCTTC
cdr3_aa: CASSPRNYGYTF

v_call: TRBV6-1
clone_size: -
d_call: -
j_call: TRBJ1-1
cdr3_nt: TGTGCCAGCCAGGGCTTCTCCACGGGGAACACTGAAGCTTTCTTT
cdr3_aa: CASQGFSTGNTEAFF

v_call: TRBV27
clone_size: -
d_call: -
j_call: TRBJ2-1
cdr3_nt: TGTGCCAGCAGTTTATCGCTACTGGACAATGAGCAGTTCTTC
cdr3_aa: CASSLSLLDNEQFF

v_call: TRBV4-2
clone_size: -
d_call: -
j_call: TRBJ2-5
cdr3_nt: TGTGCCAGCAGCCAAGGTCTCGGGGAAGAGACCCAGTACTTC
cdr3_aa: CASSQGLGEETQYF

v_call: TRBV11-2
clone_size: -
d_call: TRBD2
j_call: TRBJ2-5
cdr3_nt: TGTGCCAGCAGCTTAGTCTCTAGCGGGAATGGGGAGACCCAGTACTTC
cdr3_aa: CASSLVSSGNGETQYF

v_call: TRBV10-3
clone_size: -
d_call: TRBD2
j_call: TRBJ2-3
cdr3_nt: TGTGCCATCAGGGCTAGCGGGGGCACAGATACGCAGTATTTT
cdr3_aa: CAIRASGGTDTQYF

v_call: TRBV19
clone_size: -
d_call: -
j_call: TRBJ2-7
cdr3_nt: TGTGCCAGTAGTTCCTCGACGGGGTCCTACGAGCAGTACTTC
cdr3_aa: CASSSSTGSYEQYF

v_call: TRBV7-7
clone_size: -
d_call: -
j_call: TRBJ2-1
cdr3_nt: TGTGCCAGCAGCTTAAAGGCTAGCAGCTCCTACAATGAGCAGTTCTTC
cdr3_aa: CASSLKASSSYNEQFF

v_call: TRBV4-1
clone_size: -
d_call: -
j_call: TRBJ2-6
cdr3_nt: TGCGCCAGCGGGAGGGGGACTCAAAGATCTGGGGCCAACGTCCTGACTTTC
cdr3_aa: CASGRGTQRSGANVLTF

v_call: TRBV18
clone_size: -
d_call: -
j_call: TRBJ2-3
cdr3_nt: TGTGCCAGCTCGTCTTACACAGATACGCAGTATTTT
cdr3_aa: CASSSYTDTQYF

v_call: TRBV6-5
clone_size: few
d_call: -
j_call: TRBJ1-1
cdr3_nt: TGTGCCAGCAGGGAGGACCAAAAGGACACTGAAGCTTTCTTT
cdr3_aa: CASREDQKDTEAFF

v_call: TRBV5-1
clone_size: -
d_call: TRBD2
j_call: TRBJ2-5
cdr3_nt: TGCGCCAGCAGCTTGACCCCCAGGGGTAGCGGGAAAGAGACCCAGTACTTC
cdr3_aa: CASSLTPRGSGKETQYF

v_call: TRBV5-1
clone_size: -
d_call: -
j_call: TRBJ2-3
cdr3_nt: TGCGCCAGCAGCTTGCTCGTCGCAGATACGCAGTATTTT
cdr3_aa: CASSLLVADTQYF

v_call: TRBV15
clone_size: -
d_call: -
j_call: TRBJ2-1
cdr3_nt: TGTGCCACCAGCAGAGATGAAGCGGACTACAATGAGCAGTTCTTC
cdr3_aa: CATSRDEADYNEQFF

v_call: TRBV19
clone_size: -
d_call: -
j_call: TRBJ1-5
cdr3_nt: TGTGCCAGTAGTACAATACAGCAGCCTTATAGCAATCAGCCCCAGCATTTT
cdr3_aa: CASSTIQQPYSNQPQHF

v_call: TRBV9
clone_size: -
d_call: -
j_call: TRBJ2-3
cdr3_nt: TGTGCCAGCAGCGTAGCCGGGTCCAGCGCAGATACGCAGTATTTT
cdr3_aa: CASSVAGSSADTQYF

v_call: TRBV6-5
clone_size: -
d_call: TRBD1
j_call: TRBJ1-5
cdr3_nt: TGTGCCAGCAGTTCAGACAGGGGAGATCAGCCCCAGCATTTT
cdr3_aa: CASSSDRGDQPQHF

v_call: TRBV14
clone_size: once
d_call: TRBD1
j_call: TRBJ2-1
cdr3_nt: TGTGCCAGCAGCCTAAGGGGGCGATCCTACAATGAGCAGTTCTTC
cdr3_aa: CASSLRGRSYNEQFF

v_call: TRBV5-1
clone_size: -
d_call: -
j_call: TRBJ2-3
cdr3_nt: TGCGCCAGCAGCTTGGCCCGAGGGGGAACCACAGATACGCAGTATTTT
cdr3_aa: CASSLARGGTTDTQYF

v_call: TRBV19
clone_size: -
d_call: TRBD2
j_call: TRBJ2-7
cdr3_nt: TGTGCCAGTAGTATAGGAAGACTAGCGGGGGGGACTCGCGAGCAGTACTTC
cdr3_aa: CASSIGRLAGGTREQYF

v_call: TRBV18
clone_size: -
d_call: -
j_call: TRBJ1-1
cdr3_nt: TGTGCCAGCTCATCCATCCTGGAGGAAGCTTTCTTT
cdr3_aa: CASSSILEEAFF

v_call: TRBV5-1
clone_size: -
d_call: -
j_call: TRBJ1-6
cdr3_nt: TGCGCCAGCAGCTTGGTGGCGGGGAATAATTCACCCCTCCACTTT
cdr3_aa: CASSLVAGNNSPLHF

v_call: TRBV27
clone_size: -
d_call: -
j_call: TRBJ2-2
cdr3_nt: TGTGCCAGCAGCCGAGACCAGAGCGGAGCGAACACCGGGGAGCTGTTTTTT
cdr3_aa: CASSRDQSGANTGELFF